This note documents a single T cell receptor (beta chain) sequence. Its specificity is not known. Measured with immunoSEQ multiplex PCR; TCRdb has only the in-frame clones, and not every one. The sample carries about 82,000 clones, approximately 85% recorded once. The sample belongs to a study of a mutant IDH1 vaccine in newly diagnosed glioma. Whole-study context: Patients received vaccination from 4-6 weeks after radiotherapy alone, or with temozolomide cycles. Study conclusions and caveats: Pseudoprogression appears to have had no connection to changes in top peripheral T cell clonotypes.

As to time point: week 23, last vaccination. With topical imiquimod, each dose of the vaccine consisted of 300 ug of mutant IDH1 20-mer peptide. Each of the donors came in with new WHO grade 3 or 4 astrocytomas that were IDH1-mutant and ATRX-lost. This CDR3 comprises 12 residues. V was clipped by 9 bases and J by 2 bases, with 10 bases between them. Germline V gene data show CDR1 as SGDLS and CDR2 as YYNGEE. The sequences come from PBMCs, collected from a glioma patient whose treatment included an IDH1 peptide vaccine. The sequence derives from a man aged 25-45 years with glioma. Some clones in this sample may be carry-over from other donors' samples. The chain recombines TRBV9 with TRBJ2-3; D not resolved. CDR3 DNA sequence: TGTGCCACCCAAGCTATCACAGATACGCAGTATTTT. Translating gives CATQAITDTQYF.